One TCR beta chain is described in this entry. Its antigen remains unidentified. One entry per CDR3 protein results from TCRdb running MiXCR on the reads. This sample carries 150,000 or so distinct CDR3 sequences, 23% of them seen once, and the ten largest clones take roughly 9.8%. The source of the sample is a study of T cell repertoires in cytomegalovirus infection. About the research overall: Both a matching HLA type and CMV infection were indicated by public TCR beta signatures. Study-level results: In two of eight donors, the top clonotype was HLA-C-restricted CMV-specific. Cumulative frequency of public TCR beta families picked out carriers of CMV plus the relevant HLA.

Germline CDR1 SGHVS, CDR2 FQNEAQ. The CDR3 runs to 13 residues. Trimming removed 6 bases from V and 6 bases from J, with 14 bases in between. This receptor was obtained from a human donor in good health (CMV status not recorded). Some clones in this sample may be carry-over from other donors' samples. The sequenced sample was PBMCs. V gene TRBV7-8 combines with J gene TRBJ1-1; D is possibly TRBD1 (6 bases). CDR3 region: CASRNQGYAEAFF. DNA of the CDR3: TGTGCCAGCAGAAATCAGGGGTATGCTGAAGCTTTCTTT.